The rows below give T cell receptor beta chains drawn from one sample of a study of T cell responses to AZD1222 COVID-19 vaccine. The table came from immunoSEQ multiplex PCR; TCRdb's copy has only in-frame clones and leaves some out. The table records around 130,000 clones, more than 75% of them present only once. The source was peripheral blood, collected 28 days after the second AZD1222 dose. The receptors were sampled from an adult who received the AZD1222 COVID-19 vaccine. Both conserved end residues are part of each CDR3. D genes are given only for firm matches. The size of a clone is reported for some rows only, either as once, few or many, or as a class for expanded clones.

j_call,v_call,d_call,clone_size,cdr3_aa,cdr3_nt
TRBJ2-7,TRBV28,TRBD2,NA,CASSPASGGAYEQYF,TGTGCCAGCAGTCCGGCTAGCGGGGGGGCGTACGAGCAGTACTTC
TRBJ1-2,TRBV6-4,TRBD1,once,CASRPTGGNYGYTF,TGTGCCAGCAGGCCGACAGGGGGCAACTATGGCTACACCTTC
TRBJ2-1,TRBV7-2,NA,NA,CASSRDRHNEQFF,TGTGCCAGCAGCCGGGACCGCCACAATGAGCAGTTCTTC
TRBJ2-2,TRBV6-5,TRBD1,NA,CASRRGPGELFF,TGTGCCAGCAGGAGGGGGCCCGGGGAGCTGTTTTTT
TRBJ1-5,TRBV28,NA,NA,CASSFGQRSNQPQHF,TGTGCCAGCAGTTTCGGACAGAGAAGCAATCAGCCCCAGCATTTT
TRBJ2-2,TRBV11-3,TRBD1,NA,CASSLGQGYGELFF,TGTGCCAGCAGCCTGGGACAGGGCTACGGGGAGCTGTTTTTT
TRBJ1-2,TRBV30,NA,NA,CAWAWDIPTNYGYTF,TGTGCCTGGGCCTGGGACATTCCTACTAACTATGGCTACACCTTC
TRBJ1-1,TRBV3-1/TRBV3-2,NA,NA,CASSHDSFAGAFF,TGTGCCAGCAGCCACGACAGCTTTGCTGGGGCTTTCTTT
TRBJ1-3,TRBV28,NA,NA,CAIKAVFGNTIYF,TGTGCCATCAAGGCTGTCTTTGGAAACACCATATATTTT
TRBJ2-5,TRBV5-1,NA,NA,CASSLAGGHQETQYF,TGCGCCAGCAGCTTGGCTGGGGGGCATCAAGAGACCCAGTACTTC
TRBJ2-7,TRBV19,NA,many,CASSPSGQSYEQYF,TGTGCCAGTAGTCCGTCCGGACAGAGCTACGAGCAGTACTTC
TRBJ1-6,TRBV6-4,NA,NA,CASRERGDSNSPLHF,TGTGCCAGCCGAGAAAGGGGGGATTCTAATTCACCCCTCCACTTT
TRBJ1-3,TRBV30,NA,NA,CAWSSGNTIYF,TGCGCCTGGAGTTCTGGAAACACCATATATTTT
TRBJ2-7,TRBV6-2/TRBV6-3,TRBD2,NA,CASSYLLAGVYEQYF,TGTGCCAGCAGTTACCTTCTAGCGGGGGTATACGAGCAGTACTTC
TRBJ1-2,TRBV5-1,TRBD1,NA,CASSLGQGNYGYTF,TGCGCCAGCAGCTTGGGACAGGGGAACTATGGCTACACCTTC
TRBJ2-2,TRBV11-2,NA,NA,CASSPPKRGVTGELFF,TGTGCCAGCAGCCCTCCCAAGCGTGGAGTCACCGGGGAGCTGTTTTTT
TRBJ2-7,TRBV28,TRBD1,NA,CASRGTGATITYEQYF,TGTGCCAGCAGAGGGACAGGGGCTACCATAACCTACGAGCAGTACTTC
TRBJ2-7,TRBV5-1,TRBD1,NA,CASGDRGSDYEQYF,TGCGCCAGCGGGGACAGGGGATCCGACTACGAGCAGTACTTC
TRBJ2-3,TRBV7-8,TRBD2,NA,CASSLAVSGVAQYF,TGTGCCAGCAGCTTAGCTGTTAGCGGGGTTGCGCAGTATTTT
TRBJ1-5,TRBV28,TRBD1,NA,CASRGGGYQPQHF,TGTGCCAGCAGGGGAGGGGGCTATCAGCCCCAGCATTTT
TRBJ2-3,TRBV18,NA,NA,CASSPLQRATDTQYF,TGTGCCAGCTCACCTCTACAGCGGGCCACAGATACGCAGTATTTT
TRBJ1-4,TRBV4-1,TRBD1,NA,CASSQGFTGGTNEKLFF,TGCGCCAGCAGCCAGGGATTCACAGGGGGCACTAATGAAAAACTGTTTTTT
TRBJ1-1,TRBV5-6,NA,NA,CASRNRDKVMNTEAFF,TGTGCCAGCAGGAACAGGGATAAGGTCATGAACACTGAAGCTTTCTTT
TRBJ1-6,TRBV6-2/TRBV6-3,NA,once,CASSYEAYSPLHF,TGTGCCAGCAGTTATGAGGCCTATTCACCCCTCCACTTT
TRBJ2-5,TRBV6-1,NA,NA,CASSEAKGWTQYF,TGTGCCAGCAGTGAAGCGAAGGGGTGGACCCAGTACTTC
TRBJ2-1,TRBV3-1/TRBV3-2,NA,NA,CASSRGASLLPQLIEQFF,TGTGCCAGCAGCCGAGGGGCGTCACTGTTACCCCAACTTATTGAGCAGTTCTTC
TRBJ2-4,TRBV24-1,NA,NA,CATGRTGDNIQYF,TGTGCCACCGGTCGGACCGGCGATAACATTCAGTACTTC
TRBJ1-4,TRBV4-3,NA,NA,CASSHTRRSEEKLFF,TGCGCCAGCAGCCACACAAGGAGGTCGGAGGAAAAACTGTTTTTT
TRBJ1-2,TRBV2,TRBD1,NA,CASSVQTGAGGYTF,TGTGCCAGCAGTGTACAGACAGGGGCAGGGGGCTACACCTTC
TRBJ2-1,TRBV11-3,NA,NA,CASSLDQAAYNEQFF,TGTGCCAGCAGCTTAGATCAAGCGGCCTACAATGAGCAGTTCTTC
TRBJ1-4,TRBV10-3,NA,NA,CATHRATNEKLFF,TGTGCCACCCACAGGGCAACTAATGAAAAACTGTTTTTT
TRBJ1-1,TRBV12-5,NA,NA,CASGLAPTGPNVNTEAFF,TGTGCTAGTGGTTTGGCCCCGACAGGCCCGAATGTGAACACTGAAGCTTTCTTT
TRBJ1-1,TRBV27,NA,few,CASSLQEGGYPEAFF,TGTGCCAGCAGTTTACAGGAAGGGGGATACCCTGAAGCTTTCTTT
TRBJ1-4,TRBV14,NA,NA,CASSQDRQLEKLFF,TGTGCCAGCAGCCAAGATAGACAGCTCGAAAAACTGTTTTTT
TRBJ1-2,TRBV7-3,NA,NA,CASSLMVGLDSGYTF,TGTGCCAGCAGCTTAATGGTAGGGCTCGACTCGGGCTACACCTTC
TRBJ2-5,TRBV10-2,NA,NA,CASSEFWGRQETQYF,TGCGCCAGCAGTGAGTTCTGGGGCCGGCAAGAGACCCAGTACTTC
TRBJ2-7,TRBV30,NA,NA,CAWSVPGRQYF,TGTGCCTGGAGTGTACCCGGTAGGCAGTACTTC
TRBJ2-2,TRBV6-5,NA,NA,CASLGGAANTGELFF,TGTGCCAGCCTGGGGGGGGCCGCGAACACCGGGGAGCTGTTTTTT
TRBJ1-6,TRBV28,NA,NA,CASSLPLTTGYISPLHF,TGTGCCAGCAGTTTACCCTTAACCACAGGATATATTTCACCCCTCCACTTT
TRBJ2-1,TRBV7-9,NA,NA,CASSFVGGTPDNEQFF,TGTGCCAGCAGCTTCGTGGGCGGGACCCCCGACAATGAGCAGTTCTTC
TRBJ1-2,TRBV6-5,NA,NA,CASSYPLGDIGYGYTF,TGTGCCAGCAGTTACCCCCTGGGGGACATTGGCTATGGCTACACCTTC
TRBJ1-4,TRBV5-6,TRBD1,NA,CASSLTGADEKLFF,TGTGCCAGCAGCTTAACAGGGGCTGATGAAAAACTGTTTTTT
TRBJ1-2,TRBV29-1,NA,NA,CSVVVGQGHYGYTF,TGCAGCGTTGTTGTCGGCCAGGGGCACTATGGCTACACCTTC
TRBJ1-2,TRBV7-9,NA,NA,CASSTETYGYTF,TGTGCCAGCTCGACAGAGACCTATGGCTACACCTTC
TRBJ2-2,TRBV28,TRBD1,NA,CASSSGQGIGELFF,TGTGCCAGCAGTTCTGGACAGGGGATAGGGGAGCTGTTTTTT
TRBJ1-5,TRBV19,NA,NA,CASSRKGRPTVGPNQPQHF,TGTGCCAGTAGTCGTAAGGGGAGACCCACAGTCGGGCCCAATCAGCCCCAGCATTTT
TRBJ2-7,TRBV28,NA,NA,CASKIAGAQTYEQYF,TGTGCCAGCAAAATTGCAGGGGCGCAGACCTACGAGCAGTACTTC
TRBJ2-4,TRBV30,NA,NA,CAWSKGMTDIQYF,TGTGCCTGGAGTAAGGGAATGACGGACATTCAGTACTTC
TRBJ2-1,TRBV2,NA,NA,CASSDWAGTRTNNEQFF,TGTGCCAGCAGTGATTGGGCGGGTACAAGGACCAACAATGAGCAGTTCTTC
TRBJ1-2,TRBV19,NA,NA,CASSLRANYGYTF,TGTGCCAGTAGTCTGCGTGCTAACTATGGCTACACCTTC
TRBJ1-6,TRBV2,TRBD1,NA,CASSEPGQGNSPLHF,TGTGCCAGCAGTGAACCTGGACAGGGAAATTCACCCCTCCACTTT
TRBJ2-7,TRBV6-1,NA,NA,CASSEPWRGLYEQYF,TGTGCCAGCAGTGAACCATGGCGGGGTCTTTACGAGCAGTACTTC
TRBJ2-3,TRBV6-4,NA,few,CASSDLRSDTQYF,TGTGCCAGCAGTGACCTGAGATCCGATACGCAGTATTTT